The rows below give T cell receptor beta chains drawn from one sample of a study of cytomegalovirus exposure and HLA in healthy donors. Produced via immunoSEQ multiplex PCR; TCRdb's table is partial and in-frame only. The table includes about 140,000 clones, 70% to 85% detected once. The source material was PBMCs. The receptors were sampled from a man younger than 45 in good health and CMV-seropositive. CDR3s include the opening cysteine and the closing phenylalanine or tryptophan. D genes are given only for firm matches.

D | J | V | CDR3 | DNA
- | TRBJ1-1 | TRBV2 | CASSESSGTEAFF | TGTGCCAGCAGTGAGTCCTCAGGCACTGAAGCTTTCTTT
- | TRBJ2-3 | TRBV6-5 | CASSYSRAQYF | TGTGCCAGCAGTTACTCTCGAGCGCAGTATTTT
- | TRBJ2-7 | TRBV6-5 | CASGGGLFIYEQYF | TGTGCCAGCGGGGGAGGACTATTCATCTACGAGCAGTACTTC
TRBD2 | TRBJ2-2 | TRBV29-1 | CSVVLAGARSDTGELFF | TGCAGCGTTGTACTAGCGGGGGCCCGCTCGGACACCGGGGAGCTGTTTTTT
- | TRBJ1-4 | TRBV2 | CASRWGLNEKLFF | TGTGCCAGTAGATGGGGACTTAATGAAAAACTGTTTTTT
- | TRBJ1-4 | TRBV11-2 | CASSLSDRHNEKLFF | TGTGCCAGCAGCTTAAGTGACAGGCATAATGAAAAACTGTTTTTT
- | TRBJ2-3 | TRBV5-1 | CASSSNIPDTQYF | TGCGCCAGCAGCTCGAACATTCCAGATACGCAGTATTTT
TRBD1 | TRBJ1-2 | TRBV7-8 | CASSYGQGRFGYTF | TGTGCCAGCAGCTACGGACAGGGCCGTTTTGGCTACACCTTC
TRBD2 | TRBJ2-7 | TRBV30 | CAWSVSGGYEQYF | TGTGCCTGGAGTGTATCGGGGGGGTACGAGCAGTACTTC
TRBD2 | TRBJ2-1 | TRBV11-2 | CASSAPGLAGGNEQFF | TGTGCCAGCAGCGCCCCGGGACTAGCGGGGGGTAATGAGCAGTTCTTC
- | TRBJ1-1 | TRBV18 | CASSPRGQGPKNTEAFF | TGTGCCAGCTCACCACGCGGCCAAGGTCCCAAGAACACTGAAGCTTTCTTT
TRBD1 | TRBJ2-7 | TRBV5-1 | CASSQLTGGNNEQYF | TGCGCCAGCAGCCAATTGACAGGGGGCAACAACGAGCAGTACTTC